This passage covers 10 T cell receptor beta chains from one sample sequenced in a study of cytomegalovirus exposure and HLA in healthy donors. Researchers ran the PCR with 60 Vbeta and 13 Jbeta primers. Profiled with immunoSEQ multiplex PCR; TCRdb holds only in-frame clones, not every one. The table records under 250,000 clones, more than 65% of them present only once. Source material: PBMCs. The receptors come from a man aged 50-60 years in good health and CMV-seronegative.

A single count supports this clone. CDR3 region: CASSPRQEAFF. Here the CDR3 DNA reads TGTGCCAGCAGTCCCCGACAGGAAGCTTTCTTT. The chain has TRBV28 and TRBJ1-1; possible D gene TRBD1, 5 bases. CDR1 is MDHEN and CDR2 is SYDVKM in the germline V gene. V was trimmed by 5 bases and J by 8 bases, leaving 9 bases between them. The CDR3 length is 11 residues.

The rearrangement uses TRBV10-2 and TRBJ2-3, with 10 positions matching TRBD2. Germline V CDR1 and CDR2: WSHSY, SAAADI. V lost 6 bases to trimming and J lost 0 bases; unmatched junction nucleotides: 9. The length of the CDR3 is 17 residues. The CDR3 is CASSDPLAGASTDTQYF. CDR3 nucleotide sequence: TGCGCCAGCAGCGACCCTCTAGCGGGGGCTAGCACAGATACGCAGTATTTT.

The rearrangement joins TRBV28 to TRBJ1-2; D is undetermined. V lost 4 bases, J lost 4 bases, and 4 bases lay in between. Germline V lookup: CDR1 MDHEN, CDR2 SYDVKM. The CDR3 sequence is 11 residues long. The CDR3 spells CASSSSYGYTF. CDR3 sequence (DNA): TGTGCCAGCAGTTCCAGCTATGGCTACACCTTC.

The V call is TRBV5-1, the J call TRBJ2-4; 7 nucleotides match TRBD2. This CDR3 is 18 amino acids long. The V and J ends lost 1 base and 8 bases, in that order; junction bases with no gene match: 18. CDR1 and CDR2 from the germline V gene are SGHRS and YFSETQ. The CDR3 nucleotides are TGCGCCAGCAGCTTGTGGGTCAGCGGGAAGGGCGATAAGGACATTCAGTACTTC. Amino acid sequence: CASSLWVSGKGDKDIQYF.

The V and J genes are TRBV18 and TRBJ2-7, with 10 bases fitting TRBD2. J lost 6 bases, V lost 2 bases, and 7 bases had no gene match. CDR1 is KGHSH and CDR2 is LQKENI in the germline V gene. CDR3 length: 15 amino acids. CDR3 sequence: CASSPLASGRGEQYF. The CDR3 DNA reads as TGTGCCAGCTCACCATTGGCTAGCGGGAGAGGCGAGCAGTACTTC.

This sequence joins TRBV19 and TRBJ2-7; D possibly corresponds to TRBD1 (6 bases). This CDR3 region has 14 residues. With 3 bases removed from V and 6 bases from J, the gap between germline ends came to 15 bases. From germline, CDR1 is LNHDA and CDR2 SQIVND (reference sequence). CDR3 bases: TGTGCCAGTAGTATGGGAACAGGGATAGGCGAGCAGTACTTC. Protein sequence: CASSMGTGIGEQYF.

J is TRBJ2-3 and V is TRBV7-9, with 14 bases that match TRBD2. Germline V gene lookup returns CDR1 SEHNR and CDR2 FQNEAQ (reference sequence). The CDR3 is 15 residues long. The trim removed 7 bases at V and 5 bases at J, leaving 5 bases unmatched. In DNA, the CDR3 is TGTGCCAGCACTCCGGGACTAGCGGGAGAAGATACGCAGTATTTT. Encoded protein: CASTPGLAGEDTQYF.

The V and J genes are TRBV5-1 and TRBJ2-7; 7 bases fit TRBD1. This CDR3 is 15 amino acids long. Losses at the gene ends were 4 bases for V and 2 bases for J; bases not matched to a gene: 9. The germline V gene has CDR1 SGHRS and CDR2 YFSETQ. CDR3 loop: CASSLGGDSTYEQYF. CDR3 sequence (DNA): TGCGCCAGCAGCCTGGGTGGGGACAGCACCTACGAGCAGTACTTC.

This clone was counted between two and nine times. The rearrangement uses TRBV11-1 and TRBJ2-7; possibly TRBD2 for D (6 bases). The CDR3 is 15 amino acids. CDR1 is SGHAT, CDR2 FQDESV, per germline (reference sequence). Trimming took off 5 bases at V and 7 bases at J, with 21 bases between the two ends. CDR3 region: CASSLLAVGIMEQYF. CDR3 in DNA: TGTGCCAGCAGCCTACTAGCTGTGGGTATAATGGAGCAGTACTTC.

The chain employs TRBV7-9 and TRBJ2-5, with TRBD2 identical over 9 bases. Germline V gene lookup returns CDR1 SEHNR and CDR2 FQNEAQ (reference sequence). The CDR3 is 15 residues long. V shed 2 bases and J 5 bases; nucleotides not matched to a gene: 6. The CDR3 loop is CASSLMAGGMETQYF. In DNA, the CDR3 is TGTGCCAGCAGCTTAATGGCGGGAGGGATGGAGACCCAGTACTTC.